The rows below give T cell receptor beta chains drawn from one sample of a study of CD8 T cells in Susac syndrome. Using its own MiXCR run on the immunoSEQ multiplex PCR reads, TCRdb lists one record per CDR3 protein. Of about 430,000 distinct CDR3 sequences listed, approximately 85% are singletons. The sequenced sample consisted of CD8+ T cells from PBMCs. These receptor sequences come from a human donor with multiple sclerosis. Each CDR3 is given with its conserved first and last residue. The order of the fields is J gene, D gene, clone size, V gene, CDR3 DNA, CDR3 protein. A D gene is named only where the DNA matches it firmly. For some rows the clone size is stated as once, few or many, or as a class when expanded; others skip it.

>TRBJ2-7|-|-|TRBV29-1
TGCAGCGTTGAAGACGGCGAGCAGTACTTC
CSVEDGEQYF
>TRBJ2-1|TRBD1|-|TRBV25-1
TGTGCCAGCAGTGATTCGACAGGGCTGGCTGAGCAGTTCTTC
CASSDSTGLAEQFF
>TRBJ2-5|TRBD1|once|TRBV14
TGTGCCAGCAGCCAAGAGGGACAGTACGAGACCCAGTACTTC
CASSQEGQYETQYF
>TRBJ2-7|-|-|TRBV30
TGTGCCTGGAGTCTCGGTAGGGAGCAGTACTTC
CAWSLGREQYF
>TRBJ1-1|-|-|TRBV6-2/TRBV6-3
TGTGCCAGCAGCCAAACCGACACTGAAGCTTTCTTT
CASSQTDTEAFF
>TRBJ1-2|-|-|TRBV6-5
TGTGCCAGCAGTTACTCGATTTCTAACCATGGCTACACCTTC
CASSYSISNHGYTF
>TRBJ1-3|-|-|TRBV21-1
TGTGCCAGCAGCAAAGTCCGGGACAGGGGATCCCCATATATTTTT
CASSKVRDRGSPYIF
>TRBJ1-5|-|-|TRBV21-1
TGTGCCAGCAGCAAAGGTCCGACAGGGCCAACACAGCCCCAGCATTTT
CASSKGPTGPTQPQHF
>TRBJ2-2|TRBD2|-|TRBV19
TGTGCCAGTACCCCGTTCGGGGGGTTCGACGGGGAGCTGTTTTTT
CASTPFGGFDGELFF
>TRBJ1-2|-|-|TRBV6-6
TGTGCCAGCAGTTACGTCAGAATGGGGGACTATGGCTACACCTTC
CASSYVRMGDYGYTF
>TRBJ2-6|TRBD1|-|TRBV6-5
TGTGCCAGCAGTTACTGGGGACAGGGAAGATCTGGGGCCAACGTCCTGACTTTC
CASSYWGQGRSGANVLTF
>TRBJ1-1|-|-|TRBV25-1
TGTGCCAGCAGTGAAGGTTCAGGGGACACTGAAGCTTTCTTT
CASSEGSGDTEAFF
>TRBJ2-7|-|-|TRBV3-1
TGTGCCAGCAGCATGGTGGGGGGCCCCTACGAGCAGTACTTC
CASSMVGGPYEQYF
>TRBJ2-7|TRBD1|-|TRBV19
TGTGCCAGTAGTATGGGGGACAGCTACGAGCAGTACTTC
CASSMGDSYEQYF
>TRBJ2-3|-|-|TRBV5-4
TGTGCCAGCAGCTTGGGGCTCCCACTAGGGGGTTATACGCAGTATTTT
CASSLGLPLGGYTQYF
>TRBJ2-5|TRBD2|-|TRBV5-8
TGTGCCAGCAGCTTGGGGGCTAGCGGGAGTTTGCGAGAGACCCAGTACTTC
CASSLGASGSLRETQYF
>TRBJ2-7|-|-|TRBV6-6
TGTGCCAGCAGTCCCTCCGACGAGCAGTACTTC
CASSPSDEQYF
>TRBJ1-4|-|-|TRBV19
TGTGCCAGTAGTATCGTCAGGGGCCGCGGTAATGAAAAACTGTTTTTT
CASSIVRGRGNEKLFF
>TRBJ2-3|-|-|TRBV5-1
TGCGCCAGCACCCCCGGGACGGAAAGGGGCACAGATACGCAGTATTTT
CASTPGTERGTDTQYF
>TRBJ2-1|TRBD2|-|TRBV6-1
TGTGCCAGCAGCTTTGGGGGGGAGGGTTACAATGAGCAGTTCTTC
CASSFGGEGYNEQFF
>TRBJ2-3|TRBD1|-|TRBV12-3/TRBV12-4
TGTGCCAGCAGTCTGGGACAGGGTTCAGGAGATACGCAGTATTTT
CASSLGQGSGDTQYF
>TRBJ2-1|-|-|TRBV5-6
TGTGCCAGCAGTCCGAAGGGTATGGTCTACAATGAGCAGTTCTTC
CASSPKGMVYNEQFF
>TRBJ1-5|-|-|TRBV28
TGTGCCAGCAGGTCGCCAGGATATCAGCCCCAGCATTTT
CASRSPGYQPQHF
>TRBJ2-1|-|-|TRBV30
TGTGCCTGGAGCCCCGGGGTAGCCTGCTTCTTC
CAWSPGVACFF
>TRBJ2-7|-|few|TRBV7-9
TGTGCCAGCAGCTTAGTTGGAGGGACCTACGAGCAGTACTTC
CASSLVGGTYEQYF
>TRBJ2-7|TRBD1|-|TRBV2
TGTGCCCGACAGGGTACGGTTGACGAGCAGTACTTC
CARQGTVDEQYF
>TRBJ2-3|TRBD2|-|TRBV12-3/TRBV12-4
TGTGCCAGCAGTTCGACTAGCGGGCGGACAGATACGCAGTATTTT
CASSSTSGRTDTQYF
>TRBJ1-1|-|-|TRBV11-2
TGTGCCAGCAGCCCATACTTCAGGGGAAGCACTGAAGCTTTCTTT
CASSPYFRGSTEAFF
>TRBJ1-5|-|-|TRBV10-3
TGTGCCATCAGGGATGATTATAGCAATCAGCCCCAGCATTTT
CAIRDDYSNQPQHF
>TRBJ2-5|TRBD2|-|TRBV3-1
TGTGCCAGCAGCCAAGATGCGAGACTAGCGGGGGGTGACGGGGAGACCCAGTACTTC
CASSQDARLAGGDGETQYF
>TRBJ2-1|-|-|TRBV12-3/TRBV12-4
TGTGCCAGCAGCCACCCCGGGGGGCCGAATGAGCAGTTCTTC
CASSHPGGPNEQFF
>TRBJ2-7|TRBD1|-|TRBV12-3/TRBV12-4
TGTGCCAGCAGTGCACATCTGACAGGGCCGAGCTCCTACGAGCAGTACTTC
CASSAHLTGPSSYEQYF
>TRBJ2-1|TRBD2|-|TRBV24-1
TGTGCCACCAGTAGTGCGTGGGAGGGGTCTGAGCAGTTCTTC
CATSSAWEGSEQFF
>TRBJ2-1|-|-|TRBV28
TGTGCCAGCAGTGGGACCTTCAATGAGCAGTTCTTC
CASSGTFNEQFF
>TRBJ2-7|-|-|TRBV7-9
TGTGCCAGCAGTTCGGACTCTCTCCGGGGCGAGCAGTACTTC
CASSSDSLRGEQYF
>TRBJ1-1|-|-|TRBV4-1
TGCGCCAGCAGCCAAGAAGCAGGGGCAGTGAACACTGAAGCTTTCTTT
CASSQEAGAVNTEAFF
>TRBJ2-2|TRBD1|once|TRBV20-1
TGCAGTGCTAGCGGACAGGGGGGAGCCGGGGAGCTGTTTTTT
CSASGQGGAGELFF
>TRBJ2-7|-|once|TRBV3-1
TGTGCCAGCAGCCGGGACTCGTCTAGCTCCTACGAGCAGTACTTC
CASSRDSSSSYEQYF
>TRBJ1-1|-|once|TRBV4-1
TGCGCCAGCAGCCAAGCGTGGGGAGGGAAGACTGAAGCTTTCTTT
CASSQAWGGKTEAFF
>TRBJ1-5|-|-|TRBV15
TGTGCCACCAGCAGAGATAAAGAGGGGATACGCAATCAGCCCCAGCATTTT
CATSRDKEGIRNQPQHF
>TRBJ2-7|TRBD2|-|TRBV27
TGTGCCAGCAGTTTTAGCGGGGGCCTAAGCGAGCAGTACTTC
CASSFSGGLSEQYF
>TRBJ1-1|-|-|TRBV27
TGTGCCAGCAGTTTATCCCTTGGGTTCCCAAACACTGAAGCTTTCTTT
CASSLSLGFPNTEAFF
>TRBJ1-2|TRBD1|-|TRBV7-9
TGTGCCAGCAGCTACCAGACAGGGGGAGCTAACTATGGCTACACCTTC
CASSYQTGGANYGYTF
>TRBJ2-1|TRBD2|-|TRBV4-1
TGCGCCAGCATTCTAGCGGATAACTCCTACAATGAGCAGTTCTTC
CASILADNSYNEQFF
>TRBJ1-1|TRBD1|-|TRBV10-2
TGCGCCAGCTCTGACAGGGTGGAGGCAGGGGCTGAAGCTTTCTTT
CASSDRVEAGAEAFF
>TRBJ2-7|-|few|TRBV6-5
TGTGCCAGCAGTTACGAGTTGGGTATCTACGAGCAGTACTTC
CASSYELGIYEQYF
>TRBJ2-1|-|-|TRBV27
TGTGCCAGCAGTTTATCTAAGGACCTCAATGAGCAGTTCTTC
CASSLSKDLNEQFF
>TRBJ2-3|-|-|TRBV6-4
TGTGCCAGCAGTGCCTCCACATCGGGGGATACGCAGTATTTT
CASSASTSGDTQYF
>TRBJ1-5|-|-|TRBV10-3
TGTGCCATCAGTGAATTGGGAAACAATCAGCCCCAGCATTTT
CAISELGNNQPQHF
>TRBJ2-2|-|-|TRBV18
TGTGCCAGCTCACCACCCCCCGGCAGGGACCTCTCAGGAACCGGGGAGCTGTTTTTT
CASSPPPGRDLSGTGELFF
>TRBJ1-2|-|-|TRBV27
TGTGCCAGCAGTTTTGTAGCTAACTATGGCTACACCTTC
CASSFVANYGYTF
>TRBJ1-2|-|-|TRBV4-1
TGCGCCAGCAGCCAAGGGGGAGAGAACTATGGCTACACCTTC
CASSQGGENYGYTF
>TRBJ2-5|-|-|TRBV29-1
TGCAGCGTTGAGGGGAGAGGGGGGAGCCAAGAGACCCAGTACTTC
CSVEGRGGSQETQYF
>TRBJ2-2|-|-|TRBV25-1
TGTGCCAGCAGTGAATATAGCCTCAGACACGGCGGGGAGCTGTTTTTT
CASSEYSLRHGGELFF
>TRBJ2-7|TRBD2|-|TRBV30
TGTGCCTGGAGTGACCCCTTCTCCGGGACTAAGACCGAGCAGTACTTC
CAWSDPFSGTKTEQYF
>TRBJ2-1|TRBD1|-|TRBV13
TGTGCCAGCAGCTCCTGGACAGGGGGCTACAATGAGCAGTTCTTC
CASSSWTGGYNEQFF
>TRBJ2-7|TRBD1|-|TRBV11-2
TGTGCCAGCGGCGGTACCGGGACAGGTGCCTACGAGCAGTACTTC
CASGGTGTGAYEQYF